One and the same sample provided the 14 T cell receptor beta chains below, sequenced in a study of T cell repertoires in cytomegalovirus infection. These receptors have no known antigen. Using its own MiXCR run on the reads, TCRdb lists one record per CDR3 protein. The table includes hundreds of thousands of distinct CDR3 sequences, 30% to 35% detected once. Material: cultured PBMCs, obtained from culture after CMV antigen stimulation. The receptors stem from a human donor in good health (CMV status not recorded). Some clones in this sample may be carry-over from other donors' samples.

This rearrangement joins TRBV5-1 to TRBJ2-3; tentative D call: TRBD1 (6 bases). Between the trimmed V and J ends, which lost 3 bases and 1 base, there was a span of 9 bases. This CDR3 contains 14 residues. Germline CDR1 reads SGHRS; CDR2 reads YFSETQ. The CDR3 loop is CASSSGDGTDTQYF. CDR3 sequence (DNA): TGCGCCAGCAGCTCAGGGGACGGCACAGATACGCAGTATTTT.

This clonotype was detected only a few times. The rearrangement links TRBV20-1 to TRBJ2-7, with a weak D call TRBD2 (5 bases). The germline CDR1 and CDR2 sequences are DFQATT and SNEGSKA (reference sequence). The CDR3 loop spans 13 amino acids. Trimming stripped 3 bases from V and 7 bases from J, with 16 bases between. The CDR3 is CSASWTPTGEQYF. In nucleotides, the CDR3 is TGCAGTGCTAGTTGGACCCCGACGGGGGAGCAGTACTTC.

The CDR3 spells CASSFRGTSGPQETQYF. CDR3 nucleotides: TGTGCCAGCAGCTTCCGCGGGACTAGCGGGCCTCAAGAGACCCAGTACTTC. The V gene is TRBV11-2, the J gene TRBJ2-5; 12 bases align to TRBD2. The V segment lost 3 bases and the J segment 2 bases; nucleotides outside the gene matches: 7. Germline-derived CDR1 and CDR2 are SGHAT and FQNNGV. This CDR3 spans 17 amino acids. The complete variable domain, with remaining parts taken from reference TRBV11-2 and TRBJ2-5, reads EAGVAQSPRYKIIEKRQSVAFWCNPISGHATLYWYQQILGQGPKLLIQFQNNGVVDDSQLPKDRFSAERLKGVDSTLKIQPAKLEDSAVYLCASSFRGTSGPQETQYFGPGTRLLVL.

The gene calls are TRBV12-3 or TRBV12-4 and TRBJ1-3, with TRBD1 matching 8 bases. The CDR3 loop spans 15 amino acids. The V and J ends lost 5 bases and 7 bases, in that order; junction bases with no gene match: 10. The CDR3 sequence is CASSLLQGAGNTIYF. CDR3 nucleotide sequence: TGTGCCAGCAGTCTGCTGCAGGGGGCGGGGAACACCATATATTTT.

This clonotype was counted at least ten times. This chain uses TRBV7-6 with TRBJ1-4; tentatively, D is TRBD1 (6 bases). Germline V gene data show CDR1 as SGHVS and CDR2 as FNYEAQ. Trimming took 7 bases from V and 8 from J, leaving 17 bases between them. The CDR3 extends over 14 amino acids. This CDR3 reads CASTTGSRGEKLFF. The CDR3 bases are TGTGCCAGCACAACAGGGAGTCGGGGGGAAAAACTGTTTTTT.

In this sample, this clonotype turned up many times. This rearrangement joins TRBV7-2 to TRBJ2-7; unclear D gene. From germline, CDR1 is SGHTA and CDR2 FQGNSA. Trimming took 3 bases from V and 6 from J, leaving 12 bases between them. There are 13 residues in the CDR3. Written as DNA, the CDR3 is TGTGCCAGCAGCTTGAGCAGCAGCCGCGAGCAGTACTTC. It translates to CASSLSSSREQYF.

The rearrangement links TRBV2 to TRBJ2-3; D uncertain. The CDR3 has 17 amino acids. Germline lookup yields CDR1 SNHLY and CDR2 FYNNEI. The V end lost 5 bases, the J end lost 0 bases, and 18 bases lay between the germline ends. The CDR3 loop is CASSPFQLISSTDTQYF. CDR3 bases: TGTGCCAGCAGTCCCTTCCAACTCATCTCTAGCACAGATACGCAGTATTTT.

The chain joins TRBV7-2 to TRBJ2-1, with D perhaps matching TRBD2 (6 bases). This CDR3 comprises 13 residues. Trimming shortened V by 1 base and J by 8 bases, and 9 bases separated the two germline ends. The germline gives CDR1 SGHTA, CDR2 FQGNSA. The CDR3, as DNA: TGTGCCAGCAGCTTAGTCCGGGAGTATGAGCAGTTCTTC. This translates into CASSLVREYEQFF.

Regarding this clonotype: Since no conserved phenylalanine or tryptophan closes the CDR3, a read error is the likely cause. The V call is TRBV12-3 or TRBV12-4, the J call TRBJ1-1; a weak D match, TRBD1 (5 bases). The CDR3 runs to 11 residues. V lost 4 bases to trimming and J lost 7 bases, with 7 bases between them. The CDR3 bases are TGTGCCAGCAGTTACACAGGTGAAGCTTTCTCT. Encoded protein: CASSYTGEAFS.

The chain combines TRBV10-3 with TRBJ2-7, with D unclear. V shed 6 bases and J shed 5 bases, with 14 bases lying between them. Germline loops: CDR1 ENHRY, CDR2 SYGVKD. The CDR3 sequence is 13 residues long. CDR3 DNA: TGTGCCATCAGGCGCGGCGTTGGGGACGAGCAGTACTTC. Translation gives CAIRRGVGDEQYF.

This clonotype occurred a few times. This rearrangement joins TRBV5-5 to TRBJ2-5, with 9 bases that match TRBD2. The V and J ends lost 0 bases and 12 bases, in that order; junction bases with no gene match: 6. The V gene's germline CDR1 is SGHKS and CDR2 YYEKEE (reference sequence). The CDR3 covers 13 residues. The CDR3 loop reads CASSLEASGTEYF. The DNA for the CDR3 is TGTGCCAGCAGCTTGGAAGCTAGCGGGACAGAGTACTTC.

The chain is built from TRBV29-1 and TRBJ2-1; 9 nucleotides match TRBD1. V was pared by 8 bases and J by 2 bases, with 7 bases of the junction left unmatched. CDR3 size: 14 residues. Germline V gene sequence: CDR1 SQVTM, CDR2 ANQGSEA. The CDR3 loop reads CSITGGPAYNEQFF. Here the CDR3 DNA reads TGCAGCATTACAGGGGGCCCCGCCTACAATGAGCAGTTCTTC.

This clonotype was detected only once. This CDR3 is CASSYEVGQYTDTQYF. DNA of the CDR3: TGTGCCAGCAGTTACGAGGTCGGACAGTACACAGATACGCAGTATTTT. J is TRBJ2-3 and V is TRBV6-2 or TRBV6-3; D perhaps matches TRBD1 (6 bases). Trimming pared 2 bases from V and 2 bases from J, leaving 14 bases between. The CDR3 runs 16 residues. Per the germline V gene, CDR1 is MNHEY and CDR2 is SVGEGT.

The chain is built from TRBV18 and TRBJ2-3; a possible D gene is TRBD2 (5 bases). The CDR3 has 15 amino acids. V lost 2 bases, J lost 6 bases, and 15 bases lay in between. In germline, CDR1 is KGHSH, CDR2 LQKENI. CDR3 sequence (DNA): TGTGCCAGCTCACCAAATTCGGTGGGAGAGGATACGCAGTATTTT. Its translation is CASSPNSVGEDTQYF.